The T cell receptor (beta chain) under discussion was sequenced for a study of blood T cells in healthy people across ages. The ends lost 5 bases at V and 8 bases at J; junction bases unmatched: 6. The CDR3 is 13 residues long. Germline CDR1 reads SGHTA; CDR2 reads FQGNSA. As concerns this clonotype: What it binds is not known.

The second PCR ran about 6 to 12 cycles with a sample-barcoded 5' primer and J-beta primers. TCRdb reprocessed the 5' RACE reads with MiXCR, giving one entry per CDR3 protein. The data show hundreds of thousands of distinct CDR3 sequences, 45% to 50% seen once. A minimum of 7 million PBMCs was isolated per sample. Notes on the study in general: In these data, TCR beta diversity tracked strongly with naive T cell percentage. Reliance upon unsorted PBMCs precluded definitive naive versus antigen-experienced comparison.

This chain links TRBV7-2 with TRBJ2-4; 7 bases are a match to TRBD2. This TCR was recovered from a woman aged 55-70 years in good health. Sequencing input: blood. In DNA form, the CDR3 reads TGTGCCAGCAGCCCGTGGGGGGGGGACATTCAGTACTTC. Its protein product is CASSPWGGDIQYF.